One sample yielded the 3 T cell receptor beta chains listed below, sequenced in a study of CD8+CD57+ T cells in acquired aplastic anemia. Whole-study findings and limits: Total CD4+ and CD8+ pools in patients were more diverse than the CD8+CD57+ cells of those patients.

The antigens for these receptors are not known. The template used for profiling TCR beta VDJ and CDR3 was genomic DNA. TCRdb independently ran MiXCR on the reads; one entry per CDR3 protein. The profile shows about 21,000 distinct CDR3 sequences, roughly 43% of them singletons. In patients chosen for sequencing, flow cytometry had shown CD8+CD57+ cell expansion. The sample taken for sequencing was CD8+CD57+ T cells sorted from PBMCs. Subset here: bead-enriched CD8+CD57+ effector memory T cells from SAA patients. Receptors were obtained from a human donor with aplastic anemia.

This clonotype was seen a handful of times. V is TRBV4-1 and J is TRBJ2-3; D may be TRBD1 or TRBD2 (7 bases each). V dropped 6 bases and J dropped 6 bases, with 16 bases sitting between them. The CDR3 extends over 14 amino acids. Germline-derived CDR1 and CDR2 are MGHRA and YSYEKL. The CDR3 DNA sequence: TGCGCCAGCAGGCGGGGGACAGTCGGGGATACGCAGTATTTT. Protein product: CASRRGTVGDTQYF.

The sample holds a few counts of this clonotype. This chain joins TRBV7-9 and TRBJ2-7, with D uncertain. V lost 5 bases to trimming and J lost 3 bases, with 8 bases between them. CDR1 is SEHNR and CDR2 is FQNEAQ in the germline V gene (reference sequence). The CDR3 consists of 12 residues. CDR3 sequence (DNA): TGTGCCAGCAGCGTTAAAAACTACGAGCAGTACTTC. Its translation is CASSVKNYEQYF.

This chain uses TRBV5-4 with TRBJ1-2; 12 bases are a match to TRBD1. The CDR3 has 14 residues. V gave up 4 bases and J gave up 4 bases; unmatched junction bases: 2. Germline CDR1 SGHNT, CDR2 YYREEE (reference sequence). The CDR3 DNA follows: TGTGCCAGCAGCGGGACAGGGGGCTCCTATGGCTACACCTTC. Translated: CASSGTGGSYGYTF.